This TCR beta chain was captured in a study of response to subunit inactivated influenza vaccine. Study results and caveats: The study's authors posited that every seasonal influenza vaccination enlists few new T cells.

Points on this clonotype: Its antigen is unidentified.

V trimming: 2 bases; J trimming: 4 bases; junction bases outside the gene matches: 8. Germline loops: CDR1 SEHNR, CDR2 FQNEAQ (reference sequence). This CDR3 is built from 16 residues. MiXCR, run by TCRdb on the RT-PCR reads, gives a single entry per CDR3 protein. The table records around 500,000 distinct CDR3 sequences, 10% to 11% of them present only once. This specimen consisted of PBMCs from blood, obtained 40 to 50 days after vaccination. The V gene is TRBV7-9, the J gene TRBJ2-3; the match to TRBD1 covers 8 bases. The sequence came from a man aged 45 to 65 who received an inactivated influenza vaccine. This CDR3 is CASSLIGGQGPDTQYF. CDR3 nucleotide sequence: TGTGCCAGCAGCTTAATAGGTGGACAGGGACCAGATACGCAGTATTTT.